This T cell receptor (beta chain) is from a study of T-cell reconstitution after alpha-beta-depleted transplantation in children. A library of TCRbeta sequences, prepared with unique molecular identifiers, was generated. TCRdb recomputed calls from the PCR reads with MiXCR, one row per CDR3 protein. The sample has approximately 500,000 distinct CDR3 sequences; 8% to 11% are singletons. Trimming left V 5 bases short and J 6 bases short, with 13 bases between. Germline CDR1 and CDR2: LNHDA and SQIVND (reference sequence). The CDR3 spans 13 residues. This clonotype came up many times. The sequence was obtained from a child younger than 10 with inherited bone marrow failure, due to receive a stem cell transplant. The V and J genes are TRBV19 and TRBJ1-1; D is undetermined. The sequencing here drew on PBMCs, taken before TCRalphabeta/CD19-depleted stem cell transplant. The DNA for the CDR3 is TGTGCCAGTAGTGTGGGAGTGGGCCCTGAAGCTTTCTTT. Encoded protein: CASSVGVGPEAFF.